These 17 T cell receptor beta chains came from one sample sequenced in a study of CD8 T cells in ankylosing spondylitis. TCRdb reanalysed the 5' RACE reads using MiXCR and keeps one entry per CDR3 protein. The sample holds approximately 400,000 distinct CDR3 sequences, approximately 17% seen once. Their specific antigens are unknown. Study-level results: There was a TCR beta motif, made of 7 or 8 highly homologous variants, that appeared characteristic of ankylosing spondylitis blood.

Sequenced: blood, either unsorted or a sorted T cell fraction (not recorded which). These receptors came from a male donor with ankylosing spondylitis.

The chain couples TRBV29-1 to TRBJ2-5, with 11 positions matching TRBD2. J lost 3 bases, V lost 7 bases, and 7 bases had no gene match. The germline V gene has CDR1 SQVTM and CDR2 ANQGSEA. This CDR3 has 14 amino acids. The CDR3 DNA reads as TGCAGCGCCCGCACTAGCGGGGGAAAAGAGACCCAGTACTTC. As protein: CSARTSGGKETQYF.

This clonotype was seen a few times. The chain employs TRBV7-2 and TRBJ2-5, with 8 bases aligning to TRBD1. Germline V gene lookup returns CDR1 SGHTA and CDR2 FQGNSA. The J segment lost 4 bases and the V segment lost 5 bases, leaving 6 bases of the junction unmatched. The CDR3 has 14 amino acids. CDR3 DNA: TGTGCCAGCAGCCGCTGGACAGGGCTAGAGACCCAGTACTTC. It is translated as CASSRWTGLETQYF.

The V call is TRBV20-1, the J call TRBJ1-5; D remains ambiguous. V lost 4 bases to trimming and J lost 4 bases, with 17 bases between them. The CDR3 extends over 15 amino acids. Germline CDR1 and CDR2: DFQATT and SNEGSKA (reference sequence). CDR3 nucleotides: TGCAGTGCTACAAACCCACAAGGAGGAAATCAGCCCCAGCATTTT. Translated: CSATNPQGGNQPQHF.

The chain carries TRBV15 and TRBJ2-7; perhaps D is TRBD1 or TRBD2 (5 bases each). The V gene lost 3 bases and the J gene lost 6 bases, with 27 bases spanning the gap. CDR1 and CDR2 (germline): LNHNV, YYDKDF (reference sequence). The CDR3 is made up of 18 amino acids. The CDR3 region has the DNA TGTGCCACCAGCAGGACAAGCTACCGGGACCCCTCCGTGAGCGAGCAGTACTTC. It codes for CATSRTSYRDPSVSEQYF.

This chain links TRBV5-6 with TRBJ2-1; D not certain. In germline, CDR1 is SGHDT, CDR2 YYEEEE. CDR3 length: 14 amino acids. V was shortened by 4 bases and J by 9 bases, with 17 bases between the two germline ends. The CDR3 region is CASSIDTKRSEQFF. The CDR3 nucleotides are TGTGCCAGCAGCATTGACACAAAGCGAAGTGAGCAGTTCTTC.

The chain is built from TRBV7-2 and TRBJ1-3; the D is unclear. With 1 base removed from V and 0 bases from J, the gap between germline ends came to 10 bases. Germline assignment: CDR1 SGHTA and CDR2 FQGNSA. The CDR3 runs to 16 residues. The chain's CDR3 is CASSLEFHLSGNTIYF. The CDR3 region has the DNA TGTGCCAGCAGCTTAGAATTCCATCTCTCTGGAAACACCATATATTTT. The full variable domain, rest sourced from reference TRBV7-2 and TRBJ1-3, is GAGVSQSPSNKVTEKGKDVELRCDPISGHTALYWYRQSLGQGLEFLIYFQGNSAPDKSGLPSDRFSAERTGGSVSTLTIQRTQQEDSAVYLCASSLEFHLSGNTIYFGEGSWLTVV.

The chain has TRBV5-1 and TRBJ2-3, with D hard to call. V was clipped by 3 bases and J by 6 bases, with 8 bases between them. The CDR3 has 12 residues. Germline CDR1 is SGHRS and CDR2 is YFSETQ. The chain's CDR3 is CASSSTQDTQYF. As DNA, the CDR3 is TGCGCCAGCAGCTCCACACAGGATACGCAGTATTTT.

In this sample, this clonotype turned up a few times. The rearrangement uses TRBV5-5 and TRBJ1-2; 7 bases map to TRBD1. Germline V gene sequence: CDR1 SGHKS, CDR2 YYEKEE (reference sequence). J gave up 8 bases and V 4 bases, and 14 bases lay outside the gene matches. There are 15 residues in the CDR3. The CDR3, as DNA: TGTGCCAGCAGCACCCCTGGGACAGAAGCGGGCGGCTACACCTTC. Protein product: CASSTPGTEAGGYTF.

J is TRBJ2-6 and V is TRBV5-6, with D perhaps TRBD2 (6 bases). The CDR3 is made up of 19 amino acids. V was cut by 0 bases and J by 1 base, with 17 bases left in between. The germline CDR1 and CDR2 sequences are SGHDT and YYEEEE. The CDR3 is CASSLAGWGDPSGANVLTF. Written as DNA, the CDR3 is TGTGCCAGCAGCTTGGCGGGATGGGGGGACCCTTCTGGGGCCAACGTCCTGACTTTC.

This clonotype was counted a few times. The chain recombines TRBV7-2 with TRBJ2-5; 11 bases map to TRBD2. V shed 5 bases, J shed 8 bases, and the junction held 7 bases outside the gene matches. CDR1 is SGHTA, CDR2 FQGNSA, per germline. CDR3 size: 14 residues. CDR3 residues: CASSRGLADQTQYF. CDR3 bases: TGTGCCAGCAGCCGGGGACTAGCGGACCAAACCCAGTACTTC.

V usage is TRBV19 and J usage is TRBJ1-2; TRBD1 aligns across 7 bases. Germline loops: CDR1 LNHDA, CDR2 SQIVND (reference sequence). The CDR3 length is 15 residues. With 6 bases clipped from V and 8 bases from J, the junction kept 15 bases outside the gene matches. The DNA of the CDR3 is TGTGCCAGTAGGCCAGGGGGACCCCTACTTAAAGGCTACACCTTC. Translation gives CASRPGGPLLKGYTF.

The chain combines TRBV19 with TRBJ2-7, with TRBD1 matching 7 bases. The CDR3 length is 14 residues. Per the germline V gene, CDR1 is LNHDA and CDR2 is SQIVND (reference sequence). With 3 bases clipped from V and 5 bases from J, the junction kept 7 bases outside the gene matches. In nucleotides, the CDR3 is TGTGCCAGTAGTATCCCCGGACAGGCTCACGAGCAGTACTTC. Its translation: CASSIPGQAHEQYF.

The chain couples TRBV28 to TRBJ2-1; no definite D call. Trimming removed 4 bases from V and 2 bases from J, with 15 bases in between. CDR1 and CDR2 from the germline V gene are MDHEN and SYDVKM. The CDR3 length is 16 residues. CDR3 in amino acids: CASSSLGQSTYNEQFF. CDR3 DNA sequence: TGTGCCAGCAGTTCCCTGGGTCAGTCCACCTACAATGAGCAGTTCTTC.

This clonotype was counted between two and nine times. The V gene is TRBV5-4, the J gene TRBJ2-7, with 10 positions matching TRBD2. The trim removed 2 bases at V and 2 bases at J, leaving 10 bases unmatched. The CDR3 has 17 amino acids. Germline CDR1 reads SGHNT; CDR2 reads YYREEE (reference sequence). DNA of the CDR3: TGTGCCAGCAGCTTATGGACTAGCGGTCCCCCTACCTACGAGCAGTACTTC. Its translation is CASSLWTSGPPTYEQYF.

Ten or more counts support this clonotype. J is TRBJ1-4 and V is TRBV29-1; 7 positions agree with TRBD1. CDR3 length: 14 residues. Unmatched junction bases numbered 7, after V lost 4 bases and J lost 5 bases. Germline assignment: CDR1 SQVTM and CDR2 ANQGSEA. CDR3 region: CSVGQGQLNEKLFF. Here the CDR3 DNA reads TGCAGCGTTGGGCAGGGACAGCTGAATGAAAAACTGTTTTTT.

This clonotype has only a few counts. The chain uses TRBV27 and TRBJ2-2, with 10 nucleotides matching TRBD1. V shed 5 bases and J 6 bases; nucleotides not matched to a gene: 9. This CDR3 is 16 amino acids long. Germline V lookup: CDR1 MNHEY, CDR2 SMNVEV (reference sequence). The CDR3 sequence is CASSPPGQGLAGELFF. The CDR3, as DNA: TGTGCCAGCAGTCCACCGGGACAGGGGCTCGCCGGGGAGCTGTTTTTT.

The CDR3 is CASRSIANTEAFF. CDR3 in DNA: TGTGCCAGCCGATCTATAGCGAACACTGAAGCTTTCTTT. The J gene is TRBJ1-1, the V gene TRBV12-3 or TRBV12-4; D not certain. Trimming left V 8 bases short and J 1 base short, with 11 bases between. There are 13 residues in the CDR3.